The clone carrying this TCR beta chain was recorded once. The antigen is undetermined. The data were produced by immunoSEQ multiplex PCR, yet TCRdb's version contains in-frame clones alone and is incomplete. This sample has tens of thousands of clones, with around 82% found just once. J gave up 2 bases and V 5 bases, and 6 bases lay outside the gene matches. The CDR3 consists of 15 residues. The V gene's germline CDR1 is LNHDA and CDR2 SQIVND (reference sequence). This entry belongs to a study of CD4 T cells in relation to SARS-CoV-2 and coronaviruses. Study-level background: After 10 days of antigen culture, PBMC TCR beta CDR3s were sequenced. Convalescent patients had median age around 42 years, range about 20 to 72.

General observations from the study: No donor gave both pre-pandemic and post-infection samples.

Naive or memory CD4+ cells were cultured 1:1 with T cell-depleted PBMCs plus CEF. The chain employs TRBV19 and TRBJ2-7, with 10 bases that match TRBD2. The TCR comes from an adult with COVID-19. The sample taken for sequencing was naive CD4+ T cells from PBMCs, cultured in vitro. Subset denoted: naive CD4+ T cells isolated by negative enrichment. The DNA of the CDR3 is TGTGCCAGTAGTTTAATAGCGGGAGGCCCCTACGAGCAGTACTTC. Amino acid sequence: CASSLIAGGPYEQYF. Based on the CDR3 plus reference TRBV19 and TRBJ2-7, the full variable domain is DGGITQSPKYLFRKEGQNVTLSCEQNLNHDAMYWYRQDPGQGLRLIYYSQIVNDFQKGDIAEGYSVSREKKESFPLTVTSAQKNPTAFYLCASSLIAGGPYEQYFGPGTRLTVT.